One sample yielded the 14 T cell receptor beta chains listed below, sequenced in a study of T cells in Graves' hyperthyroidism and ophthalmopathy. RNA transcripts were the template for amplifying TCR beta CDR3 regions. During a first-round RT-PCR of the TCR CDR3, the HTBI primer set was used. From the multiplex PCR reads, TCRdb called clonotypes with MiXCR, one entry per CDR3 protein. The profile shows 390,000 or so distinct CDR3 sequences, 14% to 15% of them singletons. The sample comprised blood. Receptor source: a man between 18 and 29 years old with Graves' ophthalmopathy.

Worth noting for this clonotype: A much larger clonotype is one base distant, so this may be a read error. The chain recombines TRBV6-5 with TRBJ2-7; no reliable D call. V lost 3 bases to trimming and J lost 5 bases, with 8 bases between them. The germline gives CDR1 MNHEY, CDR2 SVGAGI. The CDR3 extends over 12 amino acids. This CDR3 is CASSYRWHEQYF. The CDR3 DNA follows: TGTGCCAGCAGTTATCGATGGCACGAGCAGTACTTC.

In this sample, this clonotype turned up many times. The genes are TRBV5-1 and TRBJ1-1; tentative D call: TRBD1 (5 bases). CDR3 size: 14 residues. The V and J ends lost 4 bases and 1 base respectively, with 11 bases between them. Germline lookup yields CDR1 SGHRS and CDR2 YFSETQ. CDR3 residues: CASSVGTENTEAFF. The CDR3 DNA reads TGCGCCAGCAGCGTAGGGACGGAGAACACTGAAGCTTTCTTT.

Comment on this clonotype: Germline and junction disagree at one end, which may indicate a read error. The chain carries TRBV10-2 and TRBJ1-1; D is unresolved. The CDR3 sequence is 15 residues long. Germline V gives CDR1 WSHSY, CDR2 SAAADI. CDR3 residues: CANSEKANRGTEAFF. The CDR3 DNA follows: TGCGCCAACAGTGAGAAGGCAAACCGTGGCACTGAAGCTTTCTTT.

This clonotype has at least ten counts. The J gene is TRBJ1-5, the V gene TRBV5-1; 9 bases align to TRBD1. CDR1 is SGHRS and CDR2 is YFSETQ in the germline V gene. This CDR3 contains 15 residues. J lost 6 bases, V lost 1 base, and 5 bases had no gene match. The CDR3 DNA sequence: TGCGCCAGCAGCTTGAGTACAGGGGGCTCTCAGCCCCAGCATTTT. Amino acids: CASSLSTGGSQPQHF.

The CDR3 DNA sequence: TGTGCCAGCAGTTGGAGGACACCTGGACTATCCTTGGCCTACAATGAGCAGTTCTTC. Translating it yields CASSWRTPGLSLAYNEQFF. The chain carries TRBV27 and TRBJ2-1; perhaps TRBD2 as D (6 bases). Looked up from germline, CDR1 is MNHEY and CDR2 is SMNVEV (reference sequence). The germline V and J ends were trimmed by 4 bases and 2 bases, with 24 bases remaining between them. The CDR3 runs 19 residues.

This clonotype was observed many times. This sequence joins TRBV7-2 and TRBJ2-5, with 7 bases identical to TRBD2. This CDR3 is built from 15 residues. J gave up 2 bases and V 6 bases, and 9 bases lay outside the gene matches. Germline CDR1 SGHTA, CDR2 FQGNSA. CDR3 region: CASRPTSAFQETQYF. In DNA form, the CDR3 reads TGTGCCAGCAGACCTACTAGCGCCTTTCAAGAGACCCAGTACTTC.

This clonotype was counted many times. CDR3: CASSLDLTLHF. CDR3 coding DNA: TGTGCCAGCAGCTTAGATCTGACCCTCCACTTT. V usage is TRBV11-2 and J usage is TRBJ1-6; unclear D gene. The V and J ends lost 0 bases and 14 bases respectively, with 5 bases between them. CDR1 and CDR2 (germline): SGHAT, FQNNGV. This CDR3 is built from 11 residues.

The chain uses TRBV6-1 and TRBJ2-1; perhaps TRBD2 as D (6 bases). The CDR3 extends over 14 amino acids. V lost 5 bases and J 6 bases, leaving 14 bases between the germline ends. Per the germline V gene, CDR1 is MNHNS and CDR2 is SASEGT. For the CDR3, the DNA is TGTGCCAGCAGTAAGACTAGAAGGTTCAATGAGCAGTTCTTC. This sequence encodes CASSKTRRFNEQFF.

The rearrangement uses TRBV19 and TRBJ2-1; TRBD2 matches at 12 bases. CDR1 is LNHDA, CDR2 SQIVND, per germline (reference sequence). The CDR3 has 15 amino acids. V trimming: 10 bases; J trimming: 9 bases; junction bases outside the gene matches: 13. CDR3 DNA sequence: TGTGCCACTCACCCTACTAGCGGGGGGCCAGGTGAGCAGTTCTTC. It is translated as CATHPTSGGPGEQFF.

This clonotype has a count of ten or more. The J gene is TRBJ1-2, the V gene TRBV3-1, with a tentative D call TRBD1 (6 bases). This CDR3 contains 14 residues. Trimming took off 1 base at V and 8 bases at J, with 14 bases between the two ends. Germline V lookup: CDR1 LGHDT, CDR2 YNNKEL (reference sequence). The CDR3 is CASSQVSRGDGYTF. The CDR3 region has the DNA TGTGCCAGCAGCCAAGTTAGCAGGGGCGACGGCTACACCTTC.

In DNA, the CDR3 is TGTGCCAGCTCAACCGGGACAGGGGGAGCGACCCAGTACTTC. Translating gives CASSTGTGGATQYF. This chain joins TRBV18 and TRBJ2-5; 11 nucleotides line up with TRBD1. CDR1 KGHSH and CDR2 LQKENI come from the germline V gene. The V segment lost 5 bases and the J segment 7 bases; nucleotides outside the gene matches: 6. The CDR3 consists of 14 residues.

This chain connects TRBV27 to TRBJ2-6; D ambiguous. Germline CDR1 reads MNHEY; CDR2 reads SMNVEV (reference sequence). V was shortened by 5 bases and J by 0 bases, with 11 bases between the two germline ends. The CDR3 is made up of 16 amino acids. The CDR3 DNA is TGTGCCAGCAGTCGCTATCATAGCTCTGGGGCCAACGTCCTGACTTTC. This translates into CASSRYHSSGANVLTF.

This clonotype has ten or more counts. The rearrangement uses TRBV7-9 and TRBJ2-7; TRBD1 matches at 10 bases. CDR1 is SEHNR, CDR2 FQNEAQ, per germline (reference sequence). The CDR3 consists of 15 residues. The V segment lost 4 bases and the J segment 6 bases; nucleotides outside the gene matches: 9. This chain's CDR3 is CASSSIPGTGAEQYF. CDR3 DNA: TGTGCCAGCAGCTCCATTCCCGGGACAGGGGCCGAGCAGTACTTC.

This clonotype was counted many times. The chain joins TRBV2 to TRBJ2-7; TRBD2 might be the D (6 bases). The length of the CDR3 is 15 residues. Germline CDR1 reads SNHLY; CDR2 reads FYNNEI. Trimming removed 1 base at V and 0 bases at J, with 10 bases between. The CDR3 nucleotides read TGTGCCAGCAGTGAAGTAGCGGACTACTCCTACGAGCAGTACTTC. This sequence encodes CASSEVADYSYEQYF.